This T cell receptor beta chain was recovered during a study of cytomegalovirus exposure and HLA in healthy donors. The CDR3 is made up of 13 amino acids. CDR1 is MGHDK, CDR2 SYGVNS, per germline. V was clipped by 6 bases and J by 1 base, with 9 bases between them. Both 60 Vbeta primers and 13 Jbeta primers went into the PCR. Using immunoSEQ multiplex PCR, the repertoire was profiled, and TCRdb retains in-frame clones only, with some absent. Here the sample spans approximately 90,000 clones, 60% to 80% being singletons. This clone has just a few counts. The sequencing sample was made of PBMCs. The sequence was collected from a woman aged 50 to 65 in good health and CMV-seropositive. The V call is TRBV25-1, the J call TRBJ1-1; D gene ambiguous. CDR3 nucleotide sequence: TGTGCCAGCAGGATCACACGGAACACTGAAGCTTTCTTT. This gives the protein CASRITRNTEAFF.